Below are 5 T cell receptor beta chains sequenced from a single sample in a study of T cell repertoires in cytomegalovirus infection. TCRdb re-called the reads with MiXCR, one entry per CDR3 protein. The table has 300,000 to 400,000 distinct CDR3 sequences, about 29% seen once. These receptors' targets are unknown. The sequenced sample was cultured PBMCs, obtained from culture after CMV antigen stimulation. These receptors were taken from a human donor in good health (CMV status not recorded). Some clones in this sample may be carry-over from other donors' samples.

This chain uses TRBV7-9 with TRBJ1-5; the D gene is possibly TRBD1 (5 bases). From germline, CDR1 is SEHNR and CDR2 FQNEAQ (reference sequence). The CDR3 runs 14 residues. Deletions cut 1 base from V and 6 bases from J, with 10 bases between. The CDR3, as DNA: TGTGCCAGCAGCTTAGAAGGGGACGCTCAGCCCCAGCATTTT. It is translated as CASSLEGDAQPQHF.

This clonotype has just a few counts. This chain uses TRBV18 with TRBJ2-5; D ambiguous. V was pared by 0 bases and J by 5 bases, with 10 bases between. Germline V CDR1 and CDR2: KGHSH, LQKENI. This CDR3 comprises 14 residues. In nucleotides, the CDR3 is TGTGCCAGCTCACCACCCGTACACCTGGAGACCCAGTACTTC. It is translated as CASSPPVHLETQYF.

The chain links TRBV11-2 to TRBJ2-1; a weak D match, TRBD1 (6 bases). In germline, CDR1 is SGHAT, CDR2 FQNNGV. This CDR3 has 15 amino acids. The V and J ends lost 4 bases and 2 bases respectively, with 12 bases between them. The CDR3 DNA reads TGTGCCAGCAGCTCCCTTAGGGGGACCTACAATGAGCAGTTCTTC. Protein: CASSSLRGTYNEQFF.

V usage is TRBV24-1 and J usage is TRBJ1-2; D uncertain. There are 13 residues in the CDR3. CDR1 KGHDR and CDR2 SFDVKD come from the germline V gene. V lost 4 bases and J lost 8, with 13 bases in between. CDR3 protein: CATSEDGQTGYTF. CDR3 coding DNA: TGTGCCACCAGTGAAGATGGCCAAACGGGCTACACCTTC.

This clonotype was seen repeatedly, ten times or more. The chain couples TRBV25-1 to TRBJ2-1; the match to TRBD2 covers 14 bases. The CDR3 spans 14 residues. The germline gives CDR1 MGHDK, CDR2 SYGVNS. V lost 8 bases, J lost 7 bases, and 4 bases stayed unmatched. As DNA, the CDR3 is TGTGCCAGCCATGGGACTAGCGGGAGTAATGAGCAGTTCTTC. Its translation is CASHGTSGSNEQFF.